This TCR beta chain derives from a study of T cell responses to AZD1222 COVID-19 vaccine. Study-level information: Recipients boosted at about 4 weeks or about 12 weeks are pooled. Overall study findings and caveats: In all cases, repertoires were sampled only after the peak T cell response. Only a handful of people who got AZD1222 tested seropositive at baseline.

As concerns this clone: The antigen remains undetermined.

The CDR3 totals 11 residues. The V gene lost 5 bases and the J gene lost 7 bases, with 6 bases spanning the gap. Germline CDR1 and CDR2: SGHTA and FQGNSA. The assay was immunoSEQ multiplex PCR, and TCRdb's table has in-frame clones only and misses some. Found here are some 62,000 clones, more than 70% of them singletons; the top ten hold over 12%. The chain uses TRBV7-2 and TRBJ2-1; D gene uncertain. This clonotype was sampled from an adult in good health. Source: peripheral blood, taken on day 0 of AZD1222 vaccination. CDR3 sequence: CASSNYNEQFF. The CDR3 DNA sequence: TGTGCCAGCAGCAACTATAATGAGCAGTTCTTC.